The clone carrying this T cell receptor beta chain appeared many times. V lost 2 bases and J lost 2, with 20 bases in between. Per germline, CDR1 DFQATT and CDR2 SNEGSKA (reference sequence). This CDR3 contains 17 residues. Individually, cDNA molecules had unique molecular identifiers attached to them. TCRdb processed the 5' RACE reads anew with MiXCR; each CDR3 protein has one entry. The table has about 60,000 distinct CDR3 sequences, roughly 13% seen once. This record comes from a study of early T cells in non-severe SARS-CoV-2 infection. Overall study context: Sequencing of unsorted whole blood was done on bulk RNA, leaving chains unpaired.

Sequenced material: whole blood. The genes are TRBV20-1 and TRBJ2-3, with D hard to call. The clonotype was recovered from an adult who was a healthcare worker with PCR-confirmed SARS-CoV-2 infection or an uninfected control (not recorded which). The CDR3 DNA reads TGCAGTGCTAGACGGTTTGATAGCCCCGCCAACACAGATACGCAGTATTTT. This translates into CSARRFDSPANTDTQYF.